The next 10 T cell receptor beta chains were all read from a single sample in a study of cytomegalovirus exposure and HLA in healthy donors. The PCR contained 60 Vbeta and 13 Jbeta primers. Libraries were prepared by immunoSEQ multiplex PCR; TCRdb keeps only in-frame clonotypes and omits some of them. The repertoire has 200,000 or so clones, 70% to 85% of them found once; the top ten carry 3% to 4%. Sequencing was performed on PBMCs. The receptors originated from a male donor in good health and CMV-seronegative.

The J gene is TRBJ1-2, the V gene TRBV29-1; D perhaps matches TRBD1 (6 bases). V was trimmed by 3 bases and J by 4 bases, leaving 12 bases between them. Germline V gene lookup returns CDR1 SQVTM and CDR2 ANQGSEA. This CDR3 comprises 13 residues. The DNA for the CDR3 is TGCAGCGTTGATTCTGGGGGCGGCTATGGCTACACCTTC. It yields the protein CSVDSGGGYGYTF.

This clone showed up just a few times. The chain links TRBV6-1 to TRBJ1-4; D possibly corresponds to TRBD1 (5 bases). The germline CDR1 and CDR2 sequences are MNHNS and SASEGT. This CDR3 region has 16 residues. V lost 4 bases to trimming and J lost 5 bases, with 17 bases between them. CDR3 amino acids: CASSGGAGGGNEKLFF. CDR3 nucleotides: TGTGCCAGCAGTGGTGGGGCAGGCGGAGGGAATGAAAAACTGTTTTTT.

This rearrangement joins TRBV19 to TRBJ1-5; 8 bases line up with TRBD1. The V and J ends lost 9 bases and 9 bases, in that order; junction bases with no gene match: 10. Germline CDR1 reads LNHDA; CDR2 reads SQIVND (reference sequence). This CDR3 region has 13 residues. The CDR3 sequence is CASQGALRRPQHF. Here the CDR3 DNA reads TGTGCCAGCCAGGGGGCCCTACGACGGCCCCAGCATTTT.

The sample holds a few counts of this clone. J is TRBJ2-7 and V is TRBV5-4, with TRBD2 as a possible D gene (6 bases). V was clipped by 7 bases and J by 7 bases, with 21 bases between them. Germline V lookup: CDR1 SGHNT, CDR2 YYREEE (reference sequence). The CDR3 covers 14 residues. CDR3 coding DNA: TGTGCCAGCTCCTGGGGGGTAAGCCCGAGGGAGCAGTACTTC. This gives the protein CASSWGVSPREQYF.

CDR3 nucleotide sequence: TGCAGCGCCCCGCGGGAGGGGCGGCACTATGGCTACACCTTC. It translates to CSAPREGRHYGYTF. This rearrangement joins TRBV29-1 to TRBJ1-2; D possibly corresponds to TRBD1 (5 bases). Trimming removed 7 bases from V and 3 bases from J, with 18 bases in between. This CDR3 has 14 amino acids. The germline gives CDR1 SQVTM, CDR2 ANQGSEA.

This chain links TRBV5-1 with TRBJ2-7; a weak D match, TRBD1 (5 bases). CDR1 is SGHRS, CDR2 YFSETQ, per germline. Trimming cost V 1 base and J 3 bases, with 20 bases left between them. This CDR3 spans 17 amino acids. The CDR3 nucleotides read TGCGCCAGCAGCTTGCGGCCAGGGTACACGTTGCACTACGAGCAGTACTTC. Encoded protein: CASSLRPGYTLHYEQYF.

The CDR3 DNA sequence: TGCGCCAGCAAAGAACTTATGGGACTAGCGGGAGCGGGCGAGCAGTACTTC. This translates into CASKELMGLAGAGEQYF. This sequence joins TRBV10-2 and TRBJ2-7, with 14 bases lining up with TRBD2. The ends lost 7 bases at V and 6 bases at J; junction bases unmatched: 14. Germline V gene sequence: CDR1 WSHSY, CDR2 SAAADI. The length of the CDR3 is 17 residues.

V usage is TRBV11-2 and J usage is TRBJ2-2; 9 bases fit TRBD1. Trimming cost V 5 bases and J 8 bases; bases outside gene matches: 6. CDR1 is SGHAT, CDR2 FQNNGV, per germline. The CDR3 totals 14 residues. CDR3 in amino acids: CASSTTGGWGELFF. In DNA, the CDR3 is TGTGCCAGCAGCACCACAGGGGGCTGGGGGGAGCTGTTTTTT. Based on the CDR3 plus reference TRBV11-2 and TRBJ2-2, the full variable domain is EAGVAQSPRYKIIEKRQSVAFWCNPISGHATLYWYQQILGQGPKLLIQFQNNGVVDDSQLPKDRFSAERLKGVDSTLKIQPAKLEDSAVYLCASSTTGGWGELFFGEGSRLTVL.

V is TRBV5-5 and J is TRBJ2-7, with 9 bases aligning to TRBD1. CDR1 is SGHKS and CDR2 is YYEKEE in the germline V gene (reference sequence). The V gene end was trimmed by 4 bases and the J gene end by 3 bases; junction bases not matched to a gene: 2. This CDR3 spans 13 amino acids. The CDR3 loop is CASSRTGVYEQYF. For the CDR3, the DNA is TGTGCCAGCAGCCGGACAGGGGTCTACGAGCAGTACTTC. Combining the CDR3 with reference TRBV5-5 and TRBJ2-7 gives the whole variable domain DAGVTQSPTHLIKTRGQQVTLRCSPISGHKSVSWYQQVLGQGPQFIFQYYEKEERGRGNFPDRFSARQFPNYSSELNVNALLLGDSALYLCASSRTGVYEQYFGPGTRLTVT.

V gene TRBV29-1 combines with J gene TRBJ1-2; D possibly corresponds to TRBD1 (5 bases). The germline gives CDR1 SQVTM, CDR2 ANQGSEA. This CDR3 has 14 amino acids. Trimming removed 1 base from V and 8 bases from J, with 17 bases in between. The CDR3: CSVEGGAKGYGYTF. CDR3 sequence (DNA): TGCAGCGTTGAAGGCGGGGCCAAAGGGTACGGCTACACCTTC.